This T cell receptor beta chain came from a study of identical twins. CDR3 length: 12 residues. The ends were cut back, 8 bases at V and 12 bases at J, with 16 bases in the middle. Germline CDR1 and CDR2: ENHRY and SYGVKD. Findings and limits, study-wide: Partial confounding of zero-insertion analyses by invariant MAIT and iNKT cells was possible.

On this clonotype itself: What it binds is not known.

A universal primer binding site was introduced by template switching. The final cDNA contained unique molecular identifiers. TCRdb called the 5' RACE reads again in MiXCR, with one record for every CDR3 protein. This sample yields 540,000 or so distinct CDR3 sequences, of which approximately 20% are seen a single time; approximately 0.52% belongs to the top ten. These same records also appear under a second study, on yellow fever vaccine responses in identical twins.

V and J are TRBV10-3 and TRBJ1-4, with a possible D match to TRBD1 (5 bases). This receptor was taken from a woman between 18 and 29 years old in good health. Material for sequencing was CD4+ T cells sorted from blood. The DNA for the CDR3 is TGTGCCATCCGGGCAGGGCGATCAGAACTGTTTTTT. Translating gives CAIRAGRSELFF.